This T cell receptor beta chain was observed in a study of tumor-infiltrating lymphocytes in primary liver carcinoma. Looking at the study overall: The study obtained roughly 3.5 to 7.13 million productive TCRbeta reads per sample, similar across tissue types.

Total RNA and DNA came together from around 20-30 mg of bulk tissue without cell sorting. This clonotype has just one count. A primer in the constant region served to generate TCR beta cDNA from 450 to 650 ng of total RNA. The TCR beta library was amplified through three nested multiplex PCR rounds in a modified ARM-PCR procedure. With TRBV1-TRBV30 forward primers and a C-beta reverse primer, the first two PCR rounds were run for about 10 cycles each. TCRdb recomputed calls from the multiplex PCR reads with MiXCR, one row per CDR3 protein. The table lists about 21,000 distinct CDR3 sequences, roughly 72% of them singletons. The V segment lost 0 bases and the J segment 5 bases; nucleotides outside the gene matches: 6. CDR3 length: 16 residues. Germline lookup yields CDR1 SGHKS and CDR2 YYEKEE (reference sequence).

The specimen sequenced was liver tumor tissue from sampling region 1. Subset described: tumor region T1, superior pole. The V gene is TRBV5-5, the J gene TRBJ1-1; 11 nucleotides line up with TRBD1. The TCR comes from a man aged 40-49 years with primary liver carcinoma and hepatitis B virus infection. This chain's CDR3 is CASSLAEGTGGTEAFF. CDR3 DNA: TGTGCCAGCAGCTTGGCCGAGGGGACAGGGGGGACTGAAGCTTTCTTT. The full variable domain, in which reference TRBV5-5 and TRBJ1-1 provide the parts outside the CDR3, is DAGVTQSPTHLIKTRGQQVTLRCSPISGHKSVSWYQQVLGQGPQFIFQYYEKEERGRGNFPDRFSARQFPNYSSELNVNALLLGDSALYLCASSLAEGTGGTEAFFGQGTRLTVV.